Listed here are 22 T cell receptor beta chains from one sample, sequenced in a study of T cells in women clearing cervical HPV infection. Some clones are missing from TCRdb's copy, which holds only in-frame ones; the method was immunoSEQ multiplex PCR. The clone table shows tens of thousands of clones, with the ten largest holding approximately 5.6%. Sequenced sample: blood buffy coat. The source of these receptors is a woman aged 18-70 years with a cervical HPV16 infection that either progressed to CIN3+ or cleared (not recorded which).

A word on this clone: At one end the junction does not follow the germline gene, possibly because of a read error. Incomplete CDR3 DNA: TGCGCCAGCAGCCAAGAAGGGACAGGATATGGC. Protein: CASSQEGTGYG. In full, the CDR3 is CASSQEGTGYGYTF. J is TRBJ1-2 and V is TRBV4-2; 8 nucleotides align to TRBD1. The CDR3 end is not reached by the read, which stops 3 residues before it; the germline J gene fills it in. Per the germline V gene, CDR1 is LGHNA and CDR2 is YNFKEQ. The CDR3 loop spans 14 amino acids.

A note on this clone: The DNA ends 3 residues before the CDR3 does, and the rest of the CDR3 is filled in from the germline J gene. This sequence joins TRBV12-3 or TRBV12-4 and TRBJ2-1; 8 bases are a match to TRBD1. This CDR3 comprises 14 residues. With V trimmed by 8 bases and J by 8 bases, 11 bases remained unmatched. Here the CDR3 reads CASLADRAPHEQFF. The sequenced part of the CDR3 DNA is TGTGCCAGCCTCGCGGACAGGGCTCCCCATGAG.

Of note for this clone: The CDR3 is cut off 3 residues early in the read; its end comes from the germline J gene. This chain uses TRBV7-3 with TRBJ2-1; perhaps TRBD2 as D (9 bases). Germline V gives CDR1 SGHTA, CDR2 FQGTGA. Trimming took 5 bases from V and 2 from J, leaving 22 bases between them. There are 18 residues in the CDR3. The CDR3: CASSPDRVGGGAYNEQFF. The CDR3 bases that were read are TGTGCCAGCAGCCCGGACAGGGTAGGCGGGGGGGCCTACAATGAG.

About this clone itself: The sequenced fragment ends 3 residues before the CDR3 boundary, so the rest is inferred from the germline J gene. The rearrangement uses TRBV9 and TRBJ2-1, with TRBD2 matching 8 bases. The CDR3 has 16 amino acids. V lost 0 bases and J lost 9; bases outside the gene matches: 11. Germline V CDR1 and CDR2: SGDLS, YYNGEE. The CDR3 sequence is CASSVAPTGGGGEQFF. Incomplete CDR3 DNA: TGTGCCAGCAGCGTAGCTCCGACCGGGGGGGGAGGTGAG.

Turning to this clone: The read comes to an end 3 residues before the CDR3 does, leaving the germline J gene to fill in the end. V is TRBV4-2 and J is TRBJ1-2; D is perhaps TRBD1 (5 bases). Trimming pared 0 bases from V and 5 bases from J, leaving 13 bases between. CDR3 size: 15 residues. Germline loops: CDR1 LGHNA, CDR2 YNFKEQ. The sequenced CDR3 bases are TGTGCCAGCAGCCAAGATGGGGGGACTCAGTATGGC. Its protein product is CASSQDGGTQYG. The complete CDR3 reads CASSQDGGTQYGYTF.

Regarding this clone: The CDR3 end falls 3 residues outside the read, so it is completed with the germline J gene. The chain has TRBV7-6 and TRBJ2-3, with D possibly matching TRBD1 (6 bases). Per germline, CDR1 SGHVS and CDR2 FNYEAQ. This CDR3 is built from 15 residues. The part of the CDR3 DNA that was read is TGTGCCAGCAGCTTAAGAGGCAGGGGTGAGGAGACG. This translates into CASSLRGRGEET. The entire CDR3 protein reads CASSLRGRGEETQYF.

About this clone: Sequencing ends 3 residues short of the CDR3 end; the germline J gene provides the rest. The chain has TRBV4-1 and TRBJ2-5; D may be TRBD1 or TRBD2 (6 bases each). CDR1 is MGHRA, CDR2 YSYEKL, per germline. V shed 1 base and J shed 5 bases, with 17 bases lying between them. The CDR3 runs 16 residues. The sequenced CDR3 bases are TGCGCCAGCAGCCAAGTGGGGCGGGACAAAAGGGAGACC. Residues: CASSQVGRDKRET. The whole CDR3 is CASSQVGRDKRETQYF.

Frequency places this clone as medium-sized (0.01 to 0.1%). The read ends 3 residues before the CDR3 terminus; that terminus is restored from the germline J gene. This chain connects TRBV6-2 or TRBV6-3 to TRBJ2-1, with a weak D call TRBD1 (5 bases). Per germline, CDR1 MNHEY and CDR2 SVGEGT. The CDR3 sequence is 12 residues long. The V gene lost 6 bases and the J gene lost 6 bases, with 9 bases spanning the gap. CDR3 DNA (partial): TGTGCCAGCAGCTCGCAGGGCAATGAG. It encodes CASSSQGNE. The full CDR3 protein is CASSSQGNEQFF.

As to this clone: With the read ending 3 residues before the CDR3 end, the germline J gene is used to fill in that end. V is TRBV18 and J is TRBJ1-1; D ambiguous. This CDR3 has 16 amino acids. Germline loops: CDR1 KGHSH, CDR2 LQKENI. Trimming took off 0 bases at V and 1 base at J, with 12 bases between the two ends. The DNA read from the CDR3 is TGTGCCAGCTCACCACCTATTGGGCATCCGAACACTGAA. Its translation is CASSPPIGHPNTE. The whole CDR3 region reads CASSPPIGHPNTEAFF.

Notes on this clone: The sequence runs out 3 residues before the end of the CDR3; the remainder is reconstructed from the germline J gene. This chain uses TRBV7-2 with TRBJ2-3; a weak D match, TRBD2 (6 bases). The CDR3 sequence is 14 residues long. The germline CDR1 and CDR2 sequences are SGHTA and FQGNSA. The CDR3 sequence: CASSSFSGPETQYF. The sequenced part of the CDR3 DNA is TGTGCCAGCAGCTCCTTTAGCGGACCTGAGACG.

Turning to this clone: The observed sequence ends 3 residues before the CDR3 terminus, with the missing tail filled in from the germline J gene. The J gene is TRBJ1-2, the V gene TRBV7-2; 7 positions agree with TRBD1. This CDR3 region has 13 residues. Germline V gene sequence: CDR1 SGHTA, CDR2 FQGNSA. With 5 bases clipped from V and 4 bases from J, the junction kept 4 bases outside the gene matches. The CDR3 is CASSPDRVYGYTF. CDR3 bases read: TGTGCCAGCAGCCCTGACAGGGTCTATGGC.

Concerning this clone: The observed sequence ends 3 residues before the CDR3 terminus, with the missing tail filled in from the germline J gene. V gene TRBV7-2 combines with J gene TRBJ1-2, with D possibly matching TRBD1 (5 bases). The CDR3 is made up of 12 amino acids. From germline, CDR1 is SGHTA and CDR2 FQGNSA. CDR3 sequence reads: CASSLRRGGYTF. The covered CDR3 bases are TGTGCCAGCAGCTTGAGGCGGGGGGGC.

Comments on this clone: The CDR3 end falls 3 residues outside the read, so it is completed with the germline J gene. The genes are TRBV7-9 and TRBJ1-5, with D hard to call. Germline V CDR1 and CDR2: SEHNR, FQNEAQ (reference sequence). Trimming cost V 7 bases and J 7 bases, with 11 bases left between them. The CDR3 covers 12 residues. CDR3 residues: CASTKGGQPQHF. Partial CDR3 DNA: TGTGCCAGCACCAAAGGAGGGCAGCCC.

With regard to this clone: The read falls 3 residues short of the CDR3 end, and the missing part is taken from the germline J gene. The chain combines TRBV2 with TRBJ1-2; tentative D call: TRBD1 (5 bases). The CDR3 has 12 residues. Germline-derived CDR1 and CDR2 are SNHLY and FYNNEI. V lost 6 bases and J 6 bases, leaving 11 bases between the germline ends. The CDR3 bases that were read are TGTGCCAGCAGGCAGACAGAGGATGGC. It codes for CASRQTEDG. The full CDR3 reads CASRQTEDGYTF.

As regards this clone: Read data end 3 residues before the CDR3 end; the end is taken from the germline J gene. The rearrangement joins TRBV23-1 to TRBJ2-3, with 10 bases lining up with TRBD2. TRBV23-1 is labeled an ORF, and its function is uncertain. This CDR3 contains 15 residues. Trimming at V came to 3 bases and at J to 2 bases, leaving 2 bases not matched to a gene. The sequenced part of the CDR3 DNA is TGCGCCAGCAGTCAGACTAGCGGGTTCACAGATACG. Translating gives CASSQTSGFTDT. The complete CDR3 reads CASSQTSGFTDTQYF.

Note on this clone: The missing CDR3 end, 3 residues past where the read stops, is filled in from the germline J gene. This chain connects TRBV5-4 to TRBJ2-3; perhaps D is TRBD1 or TRBD2 (5 bases each). From germline, CDR1 is SGHNT and CDR2 YYREEE (reference sequence). The CDR3 has 11 residues. The DNA read from the CDR3 is TGTGCCAGCGGGGCGAGGGAGACG. Its protein is CASGARET. The full CDR3 sequence reads CASGARETQYF.

With regard to this clone: One end of the junction does not line up with germline, which may come from a read error. The read gets to within 3 residues of the CDR3 end, and the germline J gene fills in the rest. The rearrangement joins TRBV4-2 to TRBJ2-1, with 8 bases identical to TRBD2. This CDR3 spans 16 amino acids. In germline, CDR1 is LGHNA, CDR2 YNFKEQ. The sequenced part of the CDR3 DNA is TGCGCCAGCAGCCAAGACGGGGGGGCTTCCTACAATGAG. It translates to CASSQDGGASYNE. The whole CDR3 sequence is CASSQDGGASYNEQFF.

With respect to this clone: Read coverage stops 3 residues before the CDR3 terminus; the germline J gene supplies the remainder. The chain links TRBV30 to TRBJ2-4, with 9 bases fitting TRBD1. CDR3 length equals 15 residues. From germline, CDR1 is GTSNPN and CDR2 SVGIG (reference sequence). CDR3 region: CAWSGTGERDYGQYF. Incomplete CDR3 DNA: TGTGCCTGGAGTGGGACAGGGGAGCGTGACTATGGT. The full variable domain, in which reference TRBV30 and TRBJ2-4 provide the parts outside the CDR3, is SQTIHQWPATLVQPVGSPLSLECTVEGTSNPNLYWYRQAAGRGLQLLFYSVGIGQISSEVPQNLSASRPQDRQFILSSKKLLLSDSGFYLCAWSGTGERDYGQYFGAGTRLSVL.

Comments on this clone: The read comes to an end 3 residues before the CDR3 does, leaving the germline J gene to fill in the end. The chain couples TRBV6-4 to TRBJ2-3; 14 bases match TRBD2. Per germline, CDR1 MRHNA and CDR2 SNTAGT. V gave up 5 bases and J gave up 3 bases; unmatched junction bases: 1. This CDR3 has 15 residues. The covered CDR3 bases are TGTGCCAGCAGTCGACTAGCGGGGGGGACAGATACG. It encodes CASSRLAGGTDT. The complete CDR3 sequence is CASSRLAGGTDTQYF.

CDR3 sequence reads: CSAREIQGSSTDTQYF. CDR3 DNA (partial): TGCAGTGCTAGAGAGATACAGGGTTCTAGCACAGATACG. The V and J genes are TRBV20-1 and TRBJ2-3; tentatively, D is TRBD1 (6 bases). The read halts 3 residues ahead of the CDR3 end, with the missing end drawn from the germline J gene. Germline assignment: CDR1 DFQATT and CDR2 SNEGSKA (reference sequence). The V and J ends lost 0 bases and 0 bases respectively, with 13 bases between them. The CDR3 is 16 amino acids.

Comment on this clone: The read ends 3 residues shy of where the CDR3 ends; the end is completed using the germline J gene. V is TRBV20-1 and J is TRBJ2-3, with 8 bases that match TRBD2. Germline V gene lookup returns CDR1 DFQATT and CDR2 SNEGSKA (reference sequence). The J segment lost 4 bases and the V segment lost 3 bases, leaving 12 bases of the junction unmatched. This CDR3 comprises 16 residues. The covered CDR3 bases are TGCAGTGCTAGGGCCCCGGGGGGGCCTTTCTCAGATACG. Protein sequence: CSARAPGGPFSDT. The whole CDR3 is CSARAPGGPFSDTQYF.

Turning to this clone: The sequence runs out 3 residues before the end of the CDR3; the remainder is reconstructed from the germline J gene. This rearrangement joins TRBV5-6 to TRBJ2-6; D uncertain. The CDR3 is 14 residues long. Germline CDR1 reads SGHDT; CDR2 reads YYEEEE. V was shortened by 1 base and J by 4 bases, with 6 bases between the two germline ends. CDR3: CASSLFVGANVLTF. The sequenced CDR3 bases are TGTGCCAGCAGCTTGTTCGTGGGGGCCAACGTC.